The source of this T cell receptor (beta chain) is a study of shared clonotypes between healthy human individuals. On the study more broadly: Donors, aged 18 to 49, were a couple of women and a few men. Broader study findings: The researchers took only blood, and tissue repertoires probably look different.

PCR replicates from unsorted PBMC used roughly 300 ng DNA, and this amount was about 33,000 T cell genomes. Profiling relied on immunoSEQ multiplex PCR, and the TCRdb table lists in-frame clones only, not all of them. Here the sample spans some 500,000 clones, 79% being singletons. This CDR3 is 16 amino acids long. V was clipped by 4 bases and J by 2 bases; unmatched bases: 3. Germline V gene lookup returns CDR1 SNHLY and CDR2 FYNNEI. Every donor, a Caucasian adult, lived in Nashville, Tennessee. As for this clone: The antigen is not known.

The TCR sequence derives from a woman between 40 and 50 years old in good health. Some clones in this sample may be carry-over from other donors' samples. The chain combines TRBV2 with TRBJ2-1, with 12 bases that match TRBD2. Material: PBMCs. CDR3 nucleotides: TGTGCCAGCAGTGTCTCTAGCGGGAGGGCCTACAATGAGCAGTTCTTC. As protein: CASSVSSGRAYNEQFF.